Below, 15 T cell receptor beta chains from the same sample are listed, as sequenced in a study of blood T cells in healthy people across ages. With a J-beta primer mix and a sample-barcoded 5' primer, a second PCR ran roughly 6 to 11 cycles. TCRdb reanalysed the 5' RACE reads using MiXCR and keeps one entry per CDR3 protein. The repertoire includes hundreds of thousands of distinct CDR3 sequences, 24% of them detected once, and roughly 10% sits in the top ten. Separately, the same data were catalogued under a study of T cells of mothers and their children.

Material for sequencing was blood. These receptor sequences come from a boy aged 10-17 years in good health.

The chain's CDR3 is CASSPGTSGLFF. CDR3 coding DNA: TGTGCCAGCAGCCCCGGGACTAGCGGGCTGTTCTTC. The rearrangement joins TRBV6-5 to TRBJ2-1; 12 bases align to TRBD2. V shed 6 bases, J shed 15 bases, and the junction held 6 bases outside the gene matches. The CDR3 sequence is 12 residues long. CDR1 MNHEY and CDR2 SVGAGI come from the germline V gene.

This clonotype was counted only a few times. At one boundary the junction diverges from the germline segment, which might be a read error. The chain uses TRBV5-1 and TRBJ2-3; D gene unclear. Germline-derived CDR1 and CDR2 are SGHRS and YFSETQ. This CDR3 contains 17 residues. CDR3 in amino acids: CVSSLVPPSTSTDTQYF. In DNA form, the CDR3 reads TGCGTCAGCAGCTTGGTCCCACCAAGTACTAGCACAGATACGCAGTATTTT. Full variable domain (missing parts from reference TRBV5-1 and TRBJ2-3): KAGVTQTPRYLIKTRGQQVTLSCSPISGHRSVSWYQQTPGQGLQFLFEYFSETQRNKGNFPGRFSGRQFSNSRSEMNVSTLELGDSALYLCVSSLVPPSTSTDTQYFGPGTRLTVL.

This clonotype showed up just a few times. The chain recombines TRBV27 with TRBJ2-7; D may be TRBD1 (5 bases). The V and J ends lost 4 bases and 2 bases respectively, with 18 bases between them. The CDR3 loop spans 16 amino acids. CDR1 and CDR2 from the germline V gene are MNHEY and SMNVEV (reference sequence). CDR3 DNA: TGTGCCAGCAGTTCCTGGGGCTTGGACCGCACCTACGAGCAGTACTTC. Amino acid sequence: CASSSWGLDRTYEQYF.

This clonotype was detected a few times. The V gene is TRBV5-1, the J gene TRBJ2-2; tentative D call: TRBD1 (6 bases). The V end was cut by 3 bases, the J end by 0 bases, with 12 bases between. CDR1 SGHRS and CDR2 YFSETQ come from the germline V gene. The CDR3 length is 16 residues. The CDR3 nucleotides read TGCGCCAGCAGCTCGGGACAACAAGCGAACACCGGGGAGCTGTTTTTT. It codes for CASSSGQQANTGELFF.

The rearrangement joins TRBV7-2 to TRBJ2-5; D uncertain. V shed 0 bases and J shed 5 bases, with 13 bases lying between them. CDR3 length: 15 amino acids. The germline gives CDR1 SGHTA, CDR2 FQGNSA. The CDR3 region has the DNA TGTGCCAGCAGCTTAGCCCATTCCACTGGGGAGACCCAGTACTTC. Protein: CASSLAHSTGETQYF.

The chain combines TRBV11-2 with TRBJ1-2, with D tentatively TRBD1 (5 bases). Germline V gene sequence: CDR1 SGHAT, CDR2 FQNNGV. V lost 1 base and J lost 8, with 8 bases in between. This CDR3 is 12 amino acids long. CDR3 in amino acids: CASSLVHRGYTF. The CDR3 DNA reads TGTGCCAGCAGCTTAGTTCACAGGGGCTACACCTTC.

The rearrangement links TRBV20-1 to TRBJ1-2; D ambiguous. V shed 1 base and J shed 5 bases, with 11 bases lying between them. The CDR3 runs to 13 residues. Germline values: CDR1 DFQATT, CDR2 SNEGSKA (reference sequence). CDR3 in amino acids: CSARALSVYGYTF. The CDR3 region has the DNA TGCAGTGCTAGAGCGCTATCAGTGTATGGCTACACCTTC.

The chain recombines TRBV7-9 with TRBJ2-1; the D gene is possibly TRBD1 (7 bases). Trimming removed 5 bases at V and 0 bases at J, with 14 bases between. CDR3 length: 16 residues. Germline CDR1 reads SEHNR; CDR2 reads FQNEAQ (reference sequence). CDR3: CASSQGGGSSYNEQFF. DNA of the CDR3: TGTGCCAGCAGCCAGGGGGGAGGTAGCTCCTACAATGAGCAGTTCTTC.

This clonotype was seen a handful of times. V and J are TRBV20-1 and TRBJ2-2; D may be TRBD2 (6 bases). The CDR3 sequence is 17 residues long. Germline CDR1 reads DFQATT; CDR2 reads SNEGSKA (reference sequence). Trimming took 1 base from V and 3 from J, leaving 18 bases between them. This chain's CDR3 is CSARGRGRERYTGELFF. Written as DNA, the CDR3 is TGCAGTGCTAGAGGGAGGGGCAGGGAAAGATACACCGGGGAGCTGTTTTTT.

This clonotype showed up just a few times. The chain has TRBV7-9 and TRBJ2-4, with D possibly TRBD1 on 6 matching bases. Germline CDR1 reads SEHNR; CDR2 reads FQNEAQ (reference sequence). With 4 bases removed from V and 5 bases from J, the gap between germline ends came to 18 bases. The CDR3 sequence is 16 residues long. The CDR3 DNA sequence: TGTGCCAGCAGCTCCTGGGGGCGGACACCTGAAAACATTCAGTACTTC. It translates to CASSSWGRTPENIQYF.

The chain recombines TRBV7-2 with TRBJ1-5; unclear D gene. The length of the CDR3 is 14 residues. Looked up from germline, CDR1 is SGHTA and CDR2 is FQGNSA. V was shortened by 1 base and J by 11 bases, with 15 bases between the two germline ends. The CDR3 sequence: CASSLGASRKTQHF. The DNA of the CDR3 is TGTGCCAGCAGCTTAGGTGCCAGTAGGAAGACCCAGCATTTT.

The chain uses TRBV4-1 and TRBJ2-7; 9 bases agree with TRBD1. V lost 0 bases to trimming and J lost 4 bases; unmatched junction nucleotides: 7. Germline CDR1 MGHRA, CDR2 YSYEKL. The CDR3 has 16 residues. CDR3 sequence (DNA): TGCGCCAGCAGCCAAGATCGAGGACAGGGGATTTACGAGCAGTACTTC. Protein sequence: CASSQDRGQGIYEQYF.

This clonotype was recorded a few times. The chain employs TRBV15 and TRBJ1-5; D unclear. The germline V gene has CDR1 LNHNV and CDR2 YYDKDF (reference sequence). Trimming removed 0 bases from V and 8 bases from J, with 14 bases in between. The length of the CDR3 is 15 residues. CDR3 loop: CATSRDLSGSEPQHF. CDR3 DNA: TGTGCCACCAGCAGAGATCTGTCTGGTAGCGAGCCCCAGCATTTT.

This clonotype occurred a few times. J is TRBJ1-2 and V is TRBV2; D call uncertain. Germline assignment: CDR1 SNHLY and CDR2 FYNNEI. The ends were cut back, 8 bases at V and 2 bases at J, with 15 bases in the middle. This CDR3 region has 14 residues. Written as DNA, the CDR3 is TGTGCCAGCGGTCACGGTCTTGAGAACTATGGCTACACCTTC. Protein sequence: CASGHGLENYGYTF.

The rearrangement joins TRBV18 to TRBJ2-3; D not certain. Trimming cost V 1 base and J 3 bases, with 8 bases left between them. The germline V gene has CDR1 KGHSH and CDR2 LQKENI. The CDR3 spans 14 residues. As DNA, the CDR3 is TGTGCCAGCTCACCACAGGCCAGTACAGATACGCAGTATTTT. Amino acids: CASSPQASTDTQYF.